The 22 T cell receptor beta chains given below trace back to one sample, sequenced in a study of human T cells and chemical hapten exposure. Time point indicated: patch test 2, 6 weeks after DPC sensitization. Stated treatment: therapeutic diphenylcyclopropenone sensitization with weekly scalp DPC. TCRdb re-called the RACE reads with MiXCR, one entry per CDR3 protein. This sample has fewer than 85,000 distinct CDR3 sequences; around 9.6% occur once, and the top ten carry roughly 2.5%. Sample: whole blood, taken in connection with sensitization to the hapten diphenylcyclopropenone (DPC). All receptors come from a woman in her 30s with alopecia areata. Some clones in this sample may be carry-over from other donors' samples.

This clonotype appeared many times. The chain uses TRBV7-2 and TRBJ2-3; D uncertain. Germline assignment: CDR1 SGHTA and CDR2 FQGNSA. Trimming stripped 0 bases from V and 0 bases from J, with 4 bases between. This CDR3 contains 14 residues. CDR3 coding DNA: TGTGCCAGCAGCTTAGCGGCCAGCACAGATACGCAGTATTTT. Amino acids: CASSLAASTDTQYF.

In its sample, this clonotype was seen a few times. The chain carries TRBV5-1 and TRBJ2-2; D perhaps matches TRBD1 (7 bases). CDR1 and CDR2 from the germline V gene are SGHRS and YFSETQ. V was shortened by 4 bases and J by 4 bases, with 23 bases between the two germline ends. CDR3 length: 18 amino acids. The CDR3 region has the DNA TGCGCCAGCAGCCCCGGCGGGGACAGCCTTCGTTTCACCGGGGAGCTGTTTTTT. This encodes CASSPGGDSLRFTGELFF.

This clonotype has ten or more counts. V and J are TRBV2 and TRBJ1-6, with a tentative D call TRBD1 (5 bases). Per germline, CDR1 SNHLY and CDR2 FYNNEI. The CDR3 has 12 amino acids. The V end was cut by 6 bases, the J end by 9 bases, with 9 bases between. The CDR3 region is CASRSQGSPLHF. The CDR3 DNA reads TGTGCCAGCAGGTCGCAGGGTTCACCCCTCCACTTT.

V is TRBV12-3 or TRBV12-4 and J is TRBJ2-5; D is unclear. V lost 2 bases to trimming and J lost 1 base, with 5 bases between them. The CDR3 has 13 amino acids. CDR3 in amino acids: CASSLQLQETQYF. The CDR3 region has the DNA TGTGCCAGCAGTTTACAGCTCCAAGAGACCCAGTACTTC.

This clonotype has a handful of counts. The rearrangement links TRBV5-1 to TRBJ2-2, with D perhaps matching TRBD2 (5 bases). The germline V and J ends were trimmed by 6 bases and 3 bases, with 6 bases remaining between them. This CDR3 spans 12 amino acids. Looked up from germline, CDR1 is SGHRS and CDR2 is YFSETQ. The DNA for the CDR3 is TGCGCCAGCATCGGGGACACCGGGGAGCTGTTTTTT. Amino acid sequence: CASIGDTGELFF.

This clonotype was counted at least ten times. CDR3 sequence: CASSFQGVVTEAFF. The CDR3 DNA is TGTGCCAGCAGTTTCCAGGGGGTTGTCACTGAAGCTTTCTTT. The chain carries TRBV12-3 or TRBV12-4 and TRBJ1-1; 7 bases map to TRBD1. V shed 3 bases, J shed 4 bases, and the junction held 5 bases outside the gene matches. The CDR3 runs to 14 residues.

This clonotype was observed a handful of times. The V gene is TRBV5-1, the J gene TRBJ2-7; 8 bases are shared with TRBD2. The V and J ends lost 5 bases and 2 bases, in that order; junction bases with no gene match: 12. The CDR3 length is 16 residues. CDR1 is SGHRS and CDR2 is YFSETQ in the germline V gene. CDR3 region: CASRIFITGGPYEQYF. The CDR3 nucleotides are TGCGCCAGCAGGATTTTTATAACGGGAGGGCCCTACGAGCAGTACTTC.

This clonotype occurred a few times. The chain employs TRBV6-2 or TRBV6-3 and TRBJ1-2, with D unresolved. The CDR3 length is 11 residues. Germline V gene sequence: CDR1 MNHEY, CDR2 SVGEGT. CDR3 nucleotides: TGTGCTACTAGCAGTTCGTATGGCTACACCTTC. It codes for CATSSSYGYTF.

This clonotype occurred many times. This sequence joins TRBV15 and TRBJ1-5, with a weak D call TRBD1 (5 bases). The germline V gene encodes CDR1 LNHNV and CDR2 YYDKDF (reference sequence). Deletions cut 0 bases from V and 7 bases from J, with 10 bases between. CDR3 length: 14 amino acids. The CDR3 nucleotides are TGTGCCACCAGCAGAGACAGGGTAGGGCAGCCCCAGCATTTT. As protein: CATSRDRVGQPQHF.

This clonotype was observed at least ten times. The rearrangement links TRBV7-3 to TRBJ2-5; the D gene is possibly TRBD1 (5 bases). Trimming removed 5 bases from V and 5 bases from J, with 12 bases in between. Germline assignment: CDR1 SGHTA and CDR2 FQGTGA. This CDR3 has 13 amino acids. CDR3 nucleotide sequence: TGTGCCAGCAGCAGGGGATCTGAGGAGACCCAGTACTTC. Amino acids: CASSRGSEETQYF.

This clonotype was counted many times. The J gene is TRBJ2-5, the V gene TRBV20-1; possible D gene TRBD2, 6 bases. The germline V gene has CDR1 DFQATT and CDR2 SNEGSKA (reference sequence). V was clipped by 3 bases and J by 1 base, with 18 bases between them. The CDR3 is 16 amino acids. The CDR3 loop is CSAREGMTRTQETQYF. The CDR3, as DNA: TGCAGTGCTAGGGAGGGGATGACGAGAACCCAAGAGACCCAGTACTTC.

This clonotype turned up a few times. The V gene is TRBV6-5, the J gene TRBJ2-7, with D possibly matching TRBD1 (6 bases). Trimming stripped 0 bases from V and 0 bases from J, with 15 bases between. Germline CDR1 reads MNHEY; CDR2 reads SVGAGI. This CDR3 contains 17 residues. The DNA for the CDR3 is TGTGCCAGCAGTTACTCGAGAAACCAGGGGAACTCCTACGAGCAGTACTTC. Translating it yields CASSYSRNQGNSYEQYF.

This clonotype was picked up many times. V gene TRBV5-1 combines with J gene TRBJ2-2, with D unresolved. V was clipped by 0 bases and J by 1 base, with 4 bases between them. The CDR3 spans 14 residues. The germline gives CDR1 SGHRS, CDR2 YFSETQ. The CDR3 is CASSLEKNTGELFF. As DNA, the CDR3 is TGCGCCAGCAGCTTGGAGAAGAACACCGGGGAGCTGTTTTTT.

This chain links TRBV30 with TRBJ1-6; weak D call: TRBD1 (5 bases). Trimming took 0 bases from V and 8 from J, leaving 8 bases between them. The germline V gene has CDR1 GTSNPN and CDR2 SVGIG (reference sequence). This CDR3 is 13 amino acids long. CDR3 nucleotide sequence: TGTGCCTGGAGTGTGCTAGGGGATTCACCCCTCCACTTT. Translation gives CAWSVLGDSPLHF.

The sample holds a few counts of this clonotype. The CDR3 nucleotides read TGTGCCACCAGCAGAGTAGCAGATACGCAGTATTTT. Protein sequence: CATSRVADTQYF. J is TRBJ2-3 and V is TRBV15; D is uncertain. CDR1 and CDR2 (germline): LNHNV, YYDKDF (reference sequence). The CDR3 totals 12 residues. V was cut by 1 base and J by 4 bases, with 3 bases left in between.

This clonotype was seen a handful of times. V usage is TRBV7-2 and J usage is TRBJ2-3, with 8 bases lining up with TRBD1. Germline trimming cut 5 bases from V and 1 base from J; bases unmatched to any gene: 5. The CDR3 loop spans 15 amino acids. Per germline, CDR1 SGHTA and CDR2 FQGNSA. The CDR3 nucleotides are TGTGCCAGCAGCATCGCAGGGGGCCGCACAGATACGCAGTATTTT. It codes for CASSIAGGRTDTQYF.

There are a few counts of this clonotype. The rearrangement joins TRBV7-9 to TRBJ2-5; no clear D gene. The CDR3 is 13 amino acids. The V end was cut by 2 bases, the J end by 5 bases, with 9 bases between. Germline V CDR1 and CDR2: SEHNR, FQNEAQ (reference sequence). The CDR3 reads CASSLRAYETQYF. The CDR3 DNA is TGTGCCAGCAGCTTACGAGCGTATGAGACCCAGTACTTC.

This clonotype showed up many times. The chain couples TRBV14 to TRBJ2-4, with 7 bases identical to TRBD1. Germline CDR1 SGHDN, CDR2 FVKESK. The V segment lost 9 bases and the J segment 0 bases; nucleotides outside the gene matches: 8. This CDR3 comprises 15 residues. CDR3 bases: TGTGCCAGGCCCCGGGACAGTTTAGCCAAAAACATTCAGTACTTC. It codes for CARPRDSLAKNIQYF.

In its sample, this clonotype was seen a few times. The chain employs TRBV5-1 and TRBJ2-1, with TRBD2 matching 14 bases. J lost 9 bases, V lost 2 bases, and 4 bases had no gene match. Per germline, CDR1 SGHRS and CDR2 YFSETQ. CDR3 length equals 15 residues. CDR3 loop: CASSFGTSGSGEQFF. Written as DNA, the CDR3 is TGCGCCAGCAGCTTCGGGACTAGCGGGAGCGGTGAGCAGTTCTTC.

This clonotype was counted ten times or more. This sequence joins TRBV5-1 and TRBJ1-5; a possible D gene is TRBD1 (5 bases). The CDR3 sequence is 15 residues long. In germline, CDR1 is SGHRS, CDR2 YFSETQ. The V and J ends lost 0 bases and 3 bases respectively, with 10 bases between them. DNA of the CDR3: TGCGCCAGCAGCTTGGCCGGGACCCACAATCAGCCCCAGCATTTT. It translates to CASSLAGTHNQPQHF.

This clonotype was seen ten or more times. This chain uses TRBV6-5 with TRBJ1-2; 7 bases are a match to TRBD1. V shed 0 bases and J 3 bases; nucleotides not matched to a gene: 4. There are 15 residues in the CDR3. Germline V gene data show CDR1 as MNHEY and CDR2 as SVGAGI. DNA for the CDR3: TGTGCCAGCAGTTACTCGAACAGGGGTGACTATGGCTACACCTTC. It specifies CASSYSNRGDYGYTF.

The chain uses TRBV10-3 and TRBJ2-7; D gene uncertain. Germline CDR1 and CDR2: ENHRY and SYGVKD. Trimming cost V 8 bases and J 6 bases, with 5 bases left between them. The CDR3 is made up of 9 amino acids. The CDR3 DNA is TGTGCCATCGGCGTCGAGCAGTACTTC. Protein: CAIGVEQYF.